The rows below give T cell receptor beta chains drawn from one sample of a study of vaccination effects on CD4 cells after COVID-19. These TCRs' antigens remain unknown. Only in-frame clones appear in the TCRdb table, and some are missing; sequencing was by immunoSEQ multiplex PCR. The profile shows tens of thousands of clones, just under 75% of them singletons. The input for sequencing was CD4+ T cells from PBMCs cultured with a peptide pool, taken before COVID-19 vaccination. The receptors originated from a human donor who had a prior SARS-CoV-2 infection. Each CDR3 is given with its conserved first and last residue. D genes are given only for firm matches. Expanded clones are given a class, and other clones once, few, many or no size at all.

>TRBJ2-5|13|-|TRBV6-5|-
CASRGTIGETQYF
TGTGCCAGCAGGGGCACAATTGGAGAGACCCAGTACTTC
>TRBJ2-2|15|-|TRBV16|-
CASTQRGVATGELFF
TGTGCCAGCACCCAGAGAGGGGTGGCCACCGGGGAGCTGTTTTTT
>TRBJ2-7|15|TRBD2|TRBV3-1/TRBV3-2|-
CASSQRGLAGGEQYF
TGTGCCAGCAGCCAACGGGGACTAGCGGGAGGCGAGCAGTACTTC
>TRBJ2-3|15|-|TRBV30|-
CAWTRPMPGRGTQYF
TGTGCCTGGACCCGCCCGATGCCGGGGAGGGGGACGCAGTATTTT
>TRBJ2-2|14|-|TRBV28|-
CASSPGHNTGELFF
TGTGCCAGCAGCCCCGGACATAACACCGGGGAGCTGTTTTTT
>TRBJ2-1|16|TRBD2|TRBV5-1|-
CASSLGASGTYNEQFF
TGCGCCAGCAGCTTGGGAGCTAGCGGCACCTACAATGAGCAGTTCTTC
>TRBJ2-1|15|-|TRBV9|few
CASSVPGRGVNEQFF
TGTGCCAGCAGCGTGCCAGGTCGCGGCGTCAATGAGCAGTTCTTC
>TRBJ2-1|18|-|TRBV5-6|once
CASSFSTSMGYSYNEQFF
TGTGCCAGCAGCTTCTCTACTAGCATGGGATACTCCTACAATGAGCAGTTCTTC
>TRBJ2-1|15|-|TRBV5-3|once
CARPRGPVSRNEQFF
TGTGCCAGGCCCAGAGGGCCTGTTTCGCGAAATGAGCAGTTCTTC
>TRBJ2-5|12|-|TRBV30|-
CAWSVQFETQYF
TGTGCCTGGAGTGTACAGTTTGAGACCCAGTACTTC
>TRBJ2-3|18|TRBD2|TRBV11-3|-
CASSRPGTSGREPGTQYF
TGTGCCAGCAGCCGACCCGGGACTAGCGGGAGGGAGCCGGGTACGCAGTATTTT
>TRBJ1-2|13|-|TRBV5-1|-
CASSFGESYGYTF
TGCGCCAGCAGCTTTGGTGAAAGCTATGGCTACACCTTC
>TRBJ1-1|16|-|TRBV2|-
CASTTHPGGGYTEAFF
TGTGCCAGCACTACCCACCCCGGCGGGGGCTACACTGAAGCTTTCTTT
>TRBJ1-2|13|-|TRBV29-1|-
CSVEVMAEYGYTF
TGCAGCGTTGAGGTTATGGCGGAGTATGGCTACACCTTC
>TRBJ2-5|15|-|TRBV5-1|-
CASSLSLGERETQYF
TGCGCCAGCAGCTTGTCTCTAGGGGAGCGGGAGACCCAGTACTTC
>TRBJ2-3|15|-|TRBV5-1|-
CASSITQISTDTQYF
TGCGCCAGCAGCATAACCCAGATTAGCACAGATACGCAGTATTTT
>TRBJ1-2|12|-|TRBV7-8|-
CASSLVGYGYTF
TGTGCCAGCAGCTTAGTGGGGTATGGCTACACCTTC
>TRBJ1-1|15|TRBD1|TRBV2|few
CASRDRGYLNTEAFF
TGTGCCAGCAGGGACAGGGGCTATTTGAACACTGAAGCTTTCTTT